What follows is one TCR beta chain and its context. Its antigen is not known. This specimen comes from a study of cytomegalovirus exposure and HLA in healthy donors. About the study: As an earlier analysis found, 150 million to 200 million T cells yielded about 120 million unique TCR beta sequences. General observations from the study: The study had only CMV serostatus as immune exposure information. Within the data, a cluster of highly shared sequence variants was likely a sequencing artifact. The classifier reportedly diagnosed cytomegalovirus status with high sensitivity and specificity.

PCR used 60 Vbeta primers and 13 Jbeta primers. Assay used: immunoSEQ multiplex PCR; TCRdb lists only in-frame clones, some missing. The sample shows roughly 170,000 clones, around 80% of them seen only once. CDR1 is MDHEN, CDR2 SYDVKM, per germline. J lost 5 bases, V lost 6 bases, and 5 bases had no gene match. This CDR3 has 14 residues. Material: PBMCs. The receptor comes from a girl aged 2-9 years in good health and CMV-seropositive. The rearrangement uses TRBV28 and TRBJ1-5; 9 nucleotides align to TRBD1. The CDR3 protein is CASRTGGQYQPQHF. In DNA, the CDR3 is TGTGCCAGCAGAACAGGGGGCCAGTATCAGCCCCAGCATTTT.